Listed here are 20 T cell receptor beta chains from one sample, sequenced in a study of shared clonotypes between healthy human individuals. This table comes from immunoSEQ multiplex PCR, and its TCRdb copy is limited to in-frame clones, with some not included. Among millions of clones listed, 95% were seen once. The sample was naive CD4+ T cells sorted from blood. Subset specified: CD45RA+ positively selected. The receptors were sampled from a man younger than 35 in good health.

V gene TRBV30 combines with J gene TRBJ2-1, with 7 bases fitting TRBD1. Germline CDR1 GTSNPN, CDR2 SVGIG (reference sequence). After removal of 0 bases from V and 5 bases from J, the junction contained 7 bases not matched to a gene. The CDR3 has 15 residues. The CDR3 bases are TGTGCCTGGAGTGTAGTAGGGGGCTTTGACAATGAGCAGTTCTTC. The encoded protein is CAWSVVGGFDNEQFF.

This rearrangement joins TRBV7-9 to TRBJ1-6; D is undetermined. The CDR3 is 12 amino acids. Trimming pared 0 bases from V and 12 bases from J, leaving 6 bases between. Germline V gives CDR1 SEHNR, CDR2 FQNEAQ (reference sequence). The CDR3 protein is CASSLAFKPLHF. The CDR3 nucleotides read TGTGCCAGCAGCTTAGCGTTTAAACCCCTCCACTTT. Combining the CDR3 with reference TRBV7-9 and TRBJ1-6 gives the whole variable domain DTGVSQNPRHKITKRGQNVTFRCDPISEHNRLYWYRQTLGQGPEFLTYFQNEAQLEKSRLLSDRFSAERPKGSFSTLEIQRTEQGDSAMYLCASSLAFKPLHFGNGTRLTVT.

V usage is TRBV9 and J usage is TRBJ2-1, with 13 bases aligning to TRBD2. CDR1 and CDR2 (germline): SGDLS, YYNGEE. With V trimmed by 3 bases and J by 6 bases, 3 bases remained unmatched. The CDR3 runs 15 residues. CDR3 in amino acids: CASSAGLAGANEQFF. The CDR3 nucleotides read TGTGCCAGCAGCGCAGGACTAGCGGGAGCCAATGAGCAGTTCTTC.

The genes are TRBV27 and TRBJ2-3; 12 nucleotides match TRBD2. V gave up 5 bases and J gave up 0 bases; unmatched junction bases: 12. This CDR3 is 19 amino acids long. The germline V gene has CDR1 MNHEY and CDR2 SMNVEV (reference sequence). The CDR3 DNA is TGTGCCAGCAGTCAGAGATTCCCCGGGACTAGCGGGAGCACAGATACGCAGTATTTT. It encodes CASSQRFPGTSGSTDTQYF.

The chain employs TRBV5-1 and TRBJ1-5, with no clear D. The CDR3 has 16 residues. Germline values: CDR1 SGHRS, CDR2 YFSETQ. Trimming cost V 0 bases and J 1 base, with 11 bases left between them. Here the CDR3 DNA reads TGCGCCAGCAGCTTGGCTGGAGGGAACAGCAATCAGCCCCAGCATTTT. Translation: CASSLAGGNSNQPQHF.

The CDR3 nucleotides read TGCGCCAGCAGCTTGTTGGGACCTGGGAGTGAGACCCAGTACTTC. Translated, it gives CASSLLGPGSETQYF. The V gene is TRBV5-1, the J gene TRBJ2-5; either TRBD1 or TRBD2 may supply D (5 bases each). CDR1 and CDR2 (germline): SGHRS, YFSETQ. This CDR3 contains 15 residues. Trimming pared 1 base from V and 5 bases from J, leaving 15 bases between.

This chain uses TRBV6-1 with TRBJ2-7; D is possibly TRBD1 (5 bases). Germline V CDR1 and CDR2: MNHNS, SASEGT. This CDR3 comprises 14 residues. V shed 7 bases and J shed 4 bases, with 17 bases lying between them. For the CDR3, the DNA is TGTGCCAGCACCGATTGGGGCTCAGTTTACGAGCAGTACTTC. Translated, it gives CASTDWGSVYEQYF.

Regarding this clone: A much larger clonotype is one base distant, so this may be a read error. The chain uses TRBV13 and TRBJ1-1; D not resolved. Per germline, CDR1 PRHDT and CDR2 FYEKMQ (reference sequence). CDR3 length: 13 residues. V lost 2 bases and J 0 bases, leaving 4 bases between the germline ends. As DNA, the CDR3 is TGTGCCAGCAGCTTACAGGTGAACACTGAAGCTTTCTTT. Protein product: CASSLQVNTEAFF.

The chain has TRBV7-9 and TRBJ2-5, with TRBD2 identical over 9 bases. Trimming at V came to 0 bases and at J to 2 bases, leaving 1 base not matched to a gene. Germline V lookup: CDR1 SEHNR, CDR2 FQNEAQ (reference sequence). This CDR3 region has 15 residues. CDR3 region: CASSLALAGQETQYF. The CDR3 nucleotides read TGTGCCAGCAGCTTAGCCCTAGCGGGACAAGAGACCCAGTACTTC.

V is TRBV5-1 and J is TRBJ2-2; TRBD1 matches 10 bases. CDR1 SGHRS and CDR2 YFSETQ come from the germline V gene. The CDR3 length is 15 residues. V gave up 4 bases and J gave up 3 bases; unmatched junction bases: 3. The CDR3 coding sequence is TGCGCCAGCAGCCGGGGGACAGGGGACACCGGGGAGCTGTTTTTT. This gives the protein CASSRGTGDTGELFF. The whole variable domain, remainder taken from reference TRBV5-1 and TRBJ2-2, is KAGVTQTPRYLIKTRGQQVTLSCSPISGHRSVSWYQQTPGQGLQFLFEYFSETQRNKGNFPGRFSGRQFSNSRSEMNVSTLELGDSALYLCASSRGTGDTGELFFGEGSRLTVL.

The rearrangement joins TRBV7-9 to TRBJ2-7; 11 bases fit TRBD2. Germline values: CDR1 SEHNR, CDR2 FQNEAQ (reference sequence). The CDR3 covers 17 residues. The V and J ends lost 1 base and 0 bases, in that order; junction bases with no gene match: 5. CDR3 sequence: CASSLVGGLAASYEQYF. CDR3 nucleotides: TGTGCCAGCAGCTTAGTAGGGGGACTAGCGGCCTCCTACGAGCAGTACTTC.

The CDR3 sequence is CASSSVTGPNYGYTF. In nucleotides, the CDR3 is TGTGCCAGTAGTTCCGTTACAGGCCCTAACTATGGCTACACCTTC. The chain carries TRBV19 and TRBJ1-2; D is possibly TRBD1 (5 bases). V lost 5 bases and J lost 0, with 13 bases in between. The CDR3 extends over 15 amino acids. CDR1 LNHDA and CDR2 SQIVND come from the germline V gene (reference sequence).

The V call is TRBV4-3, the J call TRBJ2-1; 9 bases align to TRBD2. CDR3 length: 17 amino acids. Germline V lookup: CDR1 LGHNA, CDR2 YSLEER. The V segment lost 5 bases and the J segment 7 bases; nucleotides outside the gene matches: 15. The chain's CDR3 is CASSKDRREGLGNEQFF. CDR3 sequence (DNA): TGCGCCAGCAGCAAGGACCGGCGGGAGGGTTTGGGGAATGAGCAGTTCTTC.

The CDR3, as DNA: TGCGCCAGCAGCTTGTCTGGGGTGGACACCGGGGAGCTGTTTTTT. Its translation is CASSLSGVDTGELFF. The gene calls are TRBV5-1 and TRBJ2-2, with no clear D. The germline V gene encodes CDR1 SGHRS and CDR2 YFSETQ. The CDR3 is 15 amino acids. Deletions cut 1 base from V and 3 bases from J, with 10 bases between.

CDR3 loop: CASRLAAPRNEQFF. Written as DNA, the CDR3 is TGTGCCAGCAGGCTAGCGGCCCCGAGGAATGAGCAGTTCTTC. This sequence joins TRBV6-6 and TRBJ2-1; TRBD2 matches at 7 bases. V dropped 6 bases and J dropped 7; count of bases not matched to a gene: 9. CDR1 and CDR2 (germline): MNHNY, SVGAGI (reference sequence). The CDR3 sequence is 14 residues long.

The chain carries TRBV30 and TRBJ2-2; 8 bases are shared with TRBD2. Germline CDR1 is GTSNPN and CDR2 is SVGIG (reference sequence). The CDR3 has 15 residues. V was clipped by 0 bases and J by 4 bases; unmatched bases: 4. CDR3 loop: CAWSVYGGGTGELFF. In nucleotides, the CDR3 is TGTGCCTGGAGTGTATACGGGGGGGGCACCGGGGAGCTGTTTTTT.

This clone appeared once. Other DNA sequences in this specimen translate into the identical CDR3. The CDR3 sequence is CASSYSTGGSGNTIYF. CDR3 DNA: TGTGCCAGCAGTTACTCGACAGGGGGCTCTGGAAACACCATATATTTT. The chain carries TRBV6-5 and TRBJ1-3, with 9 nucleotides matching TRBD1. This CDR3 comprises 16 residues. V gave up 0 bases and J gave up 0 bases; unmatched junction bases: 0. CDR1 and CDR2 from the germline V gene are MNHEY and SVGAGI.

The chain carries TRBV5-1 and TRBJ2-1, with a tentative D call TRBD2 (6 bases). CDR3 length equals 16 residues. Germline V gene sequence: CDR1 SGHRS, CDR2 YFSETQ. Trimming cost V 0 bases and J 7 bases, with 17 bases left between them. This CDR3 is CASSLGGTLSGNEQFF. The CDR3 region has the DNA TGCGCCAGCAGCTTGGGAGGGACTCTGTCAGGGAATGAGCAGTTCTTC.

The chain is built from TRBV11-2 and TRBJ2-2; 9 bases are shared with TRBD2. The CDR3 totals 18 residues. CDR1 is SGHAT and CDR2 is FQNNGV in the germline V gene. V was clipped by 5 bases and J by 5 bases; unmatched bases: 15. The CDR3 coding sequence is TGTGCCAGCAGCCCGCCCGGGGGACTAGCAGTTTGGACCGGGGAGCTGTTTTTT. Its protein product is CASSPPGGLAVWTGELFF.

The chain links TRBV4-3 to TRBJ1-1, with unresolved D. Trimming stripped 1 base from V and 4 bases from J, with 13 bases between. Germline loops: CDR1 LGHNA, CDR2 YSLEER. The CDR3 has 15 residues. The CDR3 is CASSQGRRVSTEAFF. The CDR3 nucleotides read TGCGCCAGCAGCCAAGGGAGGAGGGTTAGCACTGAAGCTTTCTTT.